Reported below is one TCR beta chain. This sample was taken from a study of CXCR3-negative and CXCR3-positive naive CD8 T cells. CDR1 is SGHTA and CDR2 is FQGTGA in the germline V gene. The CDR3 is 19 residues long. The TRB libraries of cDNA were built by UMI-labeled 5' RACE. TCRdb processed the 5' RACE reads again and assigns one entry to each CDR3 protein, with no DNA. This sample's table has 8,800 or so distinct CDR3 sequences. The V gene is TRBV7-3, the J gene TRBJ2-1. The specimen was naive CXCR3- CD8+ T cells from blood. Subset noted: CD45RO-CCR7+CD27+CD95- naive CD8+ T cells lacking CXCR3 (TNR3-). The receptor comes from a human donor in good health. Some clones in this sample may be carry-over from other donors' samples. The CDR3 here is CASSSSNTNAGSSYNEQFF. The variable domain in full, with the rest retrieved from reference TRBV7-3 and TRBJ2-1, is GAGVSQTPSNKVTEKGKYVELRCDPISGHTALYWYRQSLGQGPEFLIYFQGTGAADDSGLPNDRFFAVRPEGSVSTLKIQRTERGDSAVYLCASSSSNTNAGSSYNEQFFGPGTRLTVL.